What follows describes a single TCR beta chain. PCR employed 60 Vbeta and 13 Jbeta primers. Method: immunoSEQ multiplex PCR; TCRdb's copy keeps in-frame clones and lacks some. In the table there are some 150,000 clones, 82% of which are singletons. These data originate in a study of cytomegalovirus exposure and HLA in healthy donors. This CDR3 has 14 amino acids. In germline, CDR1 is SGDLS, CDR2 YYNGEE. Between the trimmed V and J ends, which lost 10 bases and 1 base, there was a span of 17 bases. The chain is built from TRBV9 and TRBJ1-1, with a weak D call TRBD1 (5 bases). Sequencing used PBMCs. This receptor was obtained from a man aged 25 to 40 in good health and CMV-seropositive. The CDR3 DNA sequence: TGTGCCCCTCGGGGGGGACCGACGAACACTGAAGCTTTCTTT. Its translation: CAPRGGPTNTEAFF.